These T cell receptor beta chains were read from a single sample in a study of shared clonotypes between healthy human individuals. TCRdb's copy holds only in-frame clones and misses some; the assay was immunoSEQ multiplex PCR. The sample holds around 550,000 clones; 85% to 95% are singletons and the top ten take approximately 0.11%. Sequenced: naive CD8+ T cells sorted from blood. These receptors all stem from a woman aged 30 to 39 in good health. Each CDR3 is given with its conserved first and last residue. The D gene is left open where the match is weak. Clone size, where shown, is once, few, many, or a class for clones that have expanded.

v_gene: TRBV5-6
abundance: NA
j_gene: TRBJ2-7
d_gene: TRBD1
CDR3nt: TGTGCCAGCAGCTTCGGGACAGTATACGAGCAGTACTTC
CDR3aa: CASSFGTVYEQYF

v_gene: TRBV5-6
abundance: NA
j_gene: TRBJ1-1
d_gene: NA
CDR3nt: TGTGCCAGCAGCTCTAGGACGAGGACTGAAGCTTTCTTT
CDR3aa: CASSSRTRTEAFF

v_gene: TRBV27
abundance: NA
j_gene: TRBJ1-5
d_gene: NA
CDR3nt: TGTGCCAGCAGTTCGGTGGGACTTCAGCCCCAGCATTTT
CDR3aa: CASSSVGLQPQHF

v_gene: TRBV28
abundance: NA
j_gene: TRBJ2-7
d_gene: NA
CDR3nt: TGTGCCAGCGCACAAACACAGGGACGGGCCGAGCAGTACTTC
CDR3aa: CASAQTQGRAEQYF

v_gene: TRBV7-2
abundance: NA
j_gene: TRBJ1-3
d_gene: NA
CDR3nt: TGTGCCAGCAGTTCGGGCTTGAGGGCGGGAAACACCATATATTTT
CDR3aa: CASSSGLRAGNTIYF

v_gene: TRBV30
abundance: NA
j_gene: TRBJ1-5
d_gene: NA
CDR3nt: TGTGCCTGGAGCTACAGGGCGGACAGCAATCAGCCCCAGCATTTT
CDR3aa: CAWSYRADSNQPQHF

v_gene: TRBV11-1
abundance: NA
j_gene: TRBJ2-7
d_gene: NA
CDR3nt: TGTGCCAGCAGCTCGTCGGGCTACGAGCAGTACTTC
CDR3aa: CASSSSGYEQYF

v_gene: TRBV11-2
abundance: NA
j_gene: TRBJ2-1
d_gene: NA
CDR3nt: TGTGCCAGCAGCTTAGTGGCGGGACTCTCCTACAATGAGCAGTTCTTC
CDR3aa: CASSLVAGLSYNEQFF

v_gene: TRBV5-4
abundance: NA
j_gene: TRBJ2-1
d_gene: NA
CDR3nt: TGTGCCAGCAGCTTGGTGGACAATGAGCAGTTCTTC
CDR3aa: CASSLVDNEQFF

v_gene: TRBV10-2
abundance: NA
j_gene: TRBJ1-2
d_gene: NA
CDR3nt: TGCGCCAGCAGTGAGAGAAGAGACTATGGCTACACCTTC
CDR3aa: CASSERRDYGYTF

v_gene: TRBV2
abundance: NA
j_gene: TRBJ2-7
d_gene: NA
CDR3nt: TGTGCCAGCAGTGAATTAGAGGGTTTAGGGGATTGGACCTACGAGCAGTACTTC
CDR3aa: CASSELEGLGDWTYEQYF

v_gene: TRBV28
abundance: NA
j_gene: TRBJ2-7
d_gene: NA
CDR3nt: TGTGCCAGCAGTTTATCAACAGGGGGAGGGTACGAGCAGTACTTC
CDR3aa: CASSLSTGGGYEQYF

v_gene: TRBV28
abundance: NA
j_gene: TRBJ2-7
d_gene: NA
CDR3nt: TGTGCCAGCGGTCGGCTGGGGGGGGCGAGCGAGCAGTACTTC
CDR3aa: CASGRLGGASEQYF

v_gene: TRBV11-3
abundance: NA
j_gene: TRBJ1-1
d_gene: NA
CDR3nt: TGTGCCAGCAGCTTCGGGGGAAATGAAGCTTTCTTT
CDR3aa: CASSFGGNEAFF

v_gene: TRBV7-9
abundance: NA
j_gene: TRBJ2-1
d_gene: NA
CDR3nt: TGTGCCAGCAGCCCCAATGGTAATGAGCAGTTCTTC
CDR3aa: CASSPNGNEQFF

v_gene: TRBV5-1
abundance: NA
j_gene: TRBJ2-1
d_gene: TRBD2
CDR3nt: TGCGCCAGCAACTCCGCTGGACTAGCCAATGAGCAGTTCTTC
CDR3aa: CASNSAGLANEQFF

v_gene: TRBV27
abundance: NA
j_gene: TRBJ2-1
d_gene: NA
CDR3nt: TGTGCCAGCAGTTTATCGTGGGGTAACAATGAGCAGTTCTTC
CDR3aa: CASSLSWGNNEQFF

v_gene: TRBV27
abundance: NA
j_gene: TRBJ1-1
d_gene: TRBD1
CDR3nt: TGTGCCAGCAGTCTAAGGACAGGGGGGGGCACTGAAGCTTTCTTT
CDR3aa: CASSLRTGGGTEAFF

v_gene: TRBV15
abundance: NA
j_gene: TRBJ2-3
d_gene: TRBD1
CDR3nt: TGTGCCACCAGCAGCCGGGACAGGGAAACAGATACGCAGTATTTT
CDR3aa: CATSSRDRETDTQYF

v_gene: TRBV9
abundance: once
j_gene: TRBJ2-3
d_gene: NA
CDR3nt: TGTGCCAGCAGTCTCGAGGGGTTTAGCACAGATACGCAGTATTTT
CDR3aa: CASSLEGFSTDTQYF

v_gene: TRBV11-2
abundance: few
j_gene: TRBJ1-4
d_gene: NA
CDR3nt: TGTGCCAGCAGCACCACTGAAAAACTGTTTTTT
CDR3aa: CASSTTEKLFF

v_gene: TRBV27
abundance: NA
j_gene: TRBJ2-2
d_gene: TRBD2
CDR3nt: TGTGCCAGCAGTTCGGGACTAGGCAACACCGGGGAGCTGTTTTTT
CDR3aa: CASSSGLGNTGELFF

v_gene: TRBV5-4
abundance: NA
j_gene: TRBJ1-2
d_gene: NA
CDR3nt: TGTGCCAGCAGCATACCCCAGGAGACCTTTTATGGCTACACCTTC
CDR3aa: CASSIPQETFYGYTF

v_gene: TRBV28
abundance: NA
j_gene: TRBJ2-7
d_gene: NA
CDR3nt: TGTGCCAGCAGTTCACGCCCGGGACTGAACGTGTACGAGCAGTACTTC
CDR3aa: CASSSRPGLNVYEQYF

v_gene: TRBV13
abundance: NA
j_gene: TRBJ1-2
d_gene: NA
CDR3nt: TGTGCCAGCAGCTTTTGGTCGGGGGGCGAGGGCTATGGCTACACCTTC
CDR3aa: CASSFWSGGEGYGYTF

v_gene: TRBV19
abundance: NA
j_gene: TRBJ2-7
d_gene: TRBD2
CDR3nt: TGTGCCAGTAGGGGCCCGGGAGGAGACCGTTACGAGCAGTACTTC
CDR3aa: CASRGPGGDRYEQYF

v_gene: TRBV9
abundance: NA
j_gene: TRBJ1-2
d_gene: TRBD1
CDR3nt: TGTGCCAGCAGCGTAGGAAACAGGGGATTCAAGGGCTACACCTTC
CDR3aa: CASSVGNRGFKGYTF

v_gene: TRBV5-4
abundance: NA
j_gene: TRBJ2-2
d_gene: NA
CDR3nt: TGTGCCAGCAGCTTTTTGGGTGGAACCGGGGAGCTGTTTTTT
CDR3aa: CASSFLGGTGELFF

v_gene: TRBV2
abundance: once
j_gene: TRBJ2-1
d_gene: NA
CDR3nt: TGTGCCAGCAGTGATTACGCGCCTGAGCAGTTCTTC
CDR3aa: CASSDYAPEQFF

v_gene: TRBV30
abundance: NA
j_gene: TRBJ2-7
d_gene: NA
CDR3nt: TGTGCCTGGAGTTTCAGCAACAGGAACGAGCAGTACTTC
CDR3aa: CAWSFSNRNEQYF

v_gene: TRBV27
abundance: NA
j_gene: TRBJ1-4
d_gene: NA
CDR3nt: TGTGCCAGCAGTTTATCCTTGGCAGTGAATGAAAAACTGTTTTTT
CDR3aa: CASSLSLAVNEKLFF

v_gene: TRBV13
abundance: NA
j_gene: TRBJ2-2
d_gene: TRBD2
CDR3nt: TGTGCCAGCGTTCTAGCGGGATTAAGCACCGGGGAGCTGTTTTTT
CDR3aa: CASVLAGLSTGELFF

v_gene: TRBV4-2
abundance: NA
j_gene: TRBJ2-7
d_gene: TRBD1
CDR3nt: TGTGCCAGCAGCCAAGAATTGACAGGGCCCTACGAGCAGTACTTC
CDR3aa: CASSQELTGPYEQYF

v_gene: TRBV28
abundance: NA
j_gene: TRBJ2-1
d_gene: TRBD2
CDR3nt: TGTGCCAGCAGTTTCCAGAGACTAGCGGGACGCTCCTACAATGAGCAGTTCTTC
CDR3aa: CASSFQRLAGRSYNEQFF

v_gene: TRBV11-2
abundance: NA
j_gene: TRBJ1-3
d_gene: NA
CDR3nt: TGTGCCAGCAGCTTGAAAATCTCTGGAAACACCATATATTTT
CDR3aa: CASSLKISGNTIYF

v_gene: TRBV9
abundance: NA
j_gene: TRBJ1-1
d_gene: NA
CDR3nt: TGTGCCAGCAGCGTAGATGAGGAGGAAGCTTTCTTT
CDR3aa: CASSVDEEEAFF

v_gene: TRBV5-4
abundance: NA
j_gene: TRBJ2-1
d_gene: NA
CDR3nt: TGTGCCAGCAGCACCGTGTATGAGCAGTTCTTC
CDR3aa: CASSTVYEQFF

v_gene: TRBV5-4
abundance: NA
j_gene: TRBJ1-1
d_gene: NA
CDR3nt: TGTGCCAGCAGCTCGACGACAAACAAAGCTGAAGCTTTCTTT
CDR3aa: CASSSTTNKAEAFF

v_gene: TRBV12-5
abundance: NA
j_gene: TRBJ2-1
d_gene: NA
CDR3nt: TGTGCTAGTGGCCCCAGGTGGAATGAGCAGTTCTTC
CDR3aa: CASGPRWNEQFF

v_gene: TRBV11-2
abundance: once
j_gene: TRBJ1-5
d_gene: NA
CDR3nt: TGTGCCAGCAGCTTAGCCGGACAGAGCAATCAGCCCCAGCATTTT
CDR3aa: CASSLAGQSNQPQHF

v_gene: TRBV2
abundance: NA
j_gene: TRBJ2-7
d_gene: NA
CDR3nt: TGTGCCAGCAGTGAAGCTGTGGGCTACGAGCAGTACTTC
CDR3aa: CASSEAVGYEQYF

v_gene: TRBV5-1
abundance: NA
j_gene: TRBJ2-7
d_gene: TRBD2
CDR3nt: TGCGCCAGCAGCTCGAAACTAGCGGGAGGACTGAACGAGCAGTACTTC
CDR3aa: CASSSKLAGGLNEQYF

v_gene: TRBV28
abundance: few
j_gene: TRBJ1-1
d_gene: NA
CDR3nt: TGTGCCAGCAGTTTAGGACAGAACACTGAAGCTTTCTTT
CDR3aa: CASSLGQNTEAFF

v_gene: TRBV29-1
abundance: once
j_gene: TRBJ1-1
d_gene: NA
CDR3nt: TGCAGCGTGGCGACGACTTGGAACACTGAAGCTTTCTTT
CDR3aa: CSVATTWNTEAFF

v_gene: TRBV6-6
abundance: NA
j_gene: TRBJ2-7
d_gene: NA
CDR3nt: TGTGCCAGCAGACCGGGGACTCCGTACGAGCAGTACTTC
CDR3aa: CASRPGTPYEQYF

v_gene: TRBV7-8
abundance: NA
j_gene: TRBJ2-7
d_gene: TRBD2
CDR3nt: TGTGCCAGCAGCTTAAGGTTCCCAATAACCGGGACTAGATCCTACGAGCAGTACTTC
CDR3aa: CASSLRFPITGTRSYEQYF

v_gene: TRBV27
abundance: NA
j_gene: TRBJ2-7
d_gene: TRBD1
CDR3nt: TGTGCCAGCAGTTTTGGGGACAGAGTTACCTACGAGCAGTACTTC
CDR3aa: CASSFGDRVTYEQYF

v_gene: TRBV7-9
abundance: NA
j_gene: TRBJ1-4
d_gene: NA
CDR3nt: TGTGCCAGCAGCTTAGGAAGAACAGGGTTGAGAAATGAAAAACTGTTTTTT
CDR3aa: CASSLGRTGLRNEKLFF

v_gene: TRBV27
abundance: NA
j_gene: TRBJ1-5
d_gene: TRBD1
CDR3nt: TGTGCCAGCAGTCCGCGTCGACAGGGCCGCAATCAGCCCCAGCATTTT
CDR3aa: CASSPRRQGRNQPQHF

v_gene: TRBV11-2
abundance: NA
j_gene: TRBJ1-1
d_gene: NA
CDR3nt: TGTGCCAGCAGCTTAGCCGGGGGTGTTGGGGAAGCTTTCTTT
CDR3aa: CASSLAGGVGEAFF

v_gene: TRBV6-5
abundance: NA
j_gene: TRBJ2-5
d_gene: NA
CDR3nt: TGTGCCAGCAGTCATATATCCTACCAAGAGACCCAGTACTTC
CDR3aa: CASSHISYQETQYF

v_gene: TRBV2
abundance: NA
j_gene: TRBJ1-5
d_gene: NA
CDR3nt: TGTGCCAGCACAGGGATCAATCAGCCCCAGCATTTT
CDR3aa: CASTGINQPQHF

v_gene: TRBV19
abundance: NA
j_gene: TRBJ2-1
d_gene: NA
CDR3nt: TGTGCCAGTAGTATACGACTAGGGGACTGGGATGAGCAGTTCTTC
CDR3aa: CASSIRLGDWDEQFF

v_gene: TRBV6-6
abundance: NA
j_gene: TRBJ2-7
d_gene: TRBD2
CDR3nt: TGTGCCAGCAGTCCTGTAGCGGGAGGGGAGCAGTACTTC
CDR3aa: CASSPVAGGEQYF

v_gene: TRBV4-1
abundance: NA
j_gene: TRBJ2-7
d_gene: TRBD2
CDR3nt: TGCGCCAGCAGCCAAGAAGGGCGGGAGAGGTGGTACGAGCAGTACTTC
CDR3aa: CASSQEGRERWYEQYF

v_gene: TRBV9
abundance: once
j_gene: TRBJ2-1
d_gene: NA
CDR3nt: TGTGCCAGCAGCGTGGGCACTAGCTCCTACAATGAGCAGTTCTTC
CDR3aa: CASSVGTSSYNEQFF

v_gene: TRBV10-2
abundance: NA
j_gene: TRBJ2-2
d_gene: TRBD2
CDR3nt: TGCGCCAGTGTAGCGGGAAAAAACACCGGGGAGCTGTTTTTT
CDR3aa: CASVAGKNTGELFF

v_gene: TRBV28
abundance: NA
j_gene: TRBJ1-3
d_gene: TRBD1
CDR3nt: TGTGCCAGCAGTTTAGGAAGGACAGGGCCTGGAAACACCATATATTTT
CDR3aa: CASSLGRTGPGNTIYF

v_gene: TRBV6-5
abundance: once
j_gene: TRBJ1-5
d_gene: TRBD1
CDR3nt: TGTGCCAGCAGTACCAGGGGGTCCGGTCAGCCCCAGCATTTT
CDR3aa: CASSTRGSGQPQHF

v_gene: TRBV27
abundance: few
j_gene: TRBJ2-3
d_gene: TRBD1
CDR3nt: TGTGCCAGCCGACAGGGGGGTACAGATACGCAGTATTTT
CDR3aa: CASRQGGTDTQYF